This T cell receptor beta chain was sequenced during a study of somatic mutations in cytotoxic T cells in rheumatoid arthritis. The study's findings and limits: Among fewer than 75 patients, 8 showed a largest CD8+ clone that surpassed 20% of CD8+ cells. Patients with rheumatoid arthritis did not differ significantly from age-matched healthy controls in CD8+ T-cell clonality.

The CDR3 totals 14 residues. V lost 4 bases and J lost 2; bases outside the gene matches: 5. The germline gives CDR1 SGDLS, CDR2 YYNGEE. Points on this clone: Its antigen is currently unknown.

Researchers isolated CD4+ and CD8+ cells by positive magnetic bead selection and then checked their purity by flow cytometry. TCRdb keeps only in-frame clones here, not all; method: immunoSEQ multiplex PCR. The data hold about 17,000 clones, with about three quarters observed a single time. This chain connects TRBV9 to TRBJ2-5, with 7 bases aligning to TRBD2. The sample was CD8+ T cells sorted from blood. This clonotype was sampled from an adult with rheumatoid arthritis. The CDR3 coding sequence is TGTGCCAGCAGCACGTGGGGGGGGCAAGAGACCCAGTACTTC. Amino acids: CASSTWGGQETQYF.